Listed below are T cell receptor beta chains from one sample, sequenced in a study of blood T cell repertoires in COVID-19. TCRdb's table, derived via immunoSEQ multiplex PCR, lists solely in-frame clones and lacks some. This sample has 150,000 to 200,000 clones, with approximately 80% found just once. The sequenced material came from PBMCs or T cells enriched from blood (not recorded which). All receptors derive from a woman aged 55-69 years who had recovered from COVID-19. The CDR3 runs from the conserved cysteine through the conserved F or W. D genes are given only for firm matches. The size field is filled for only some rows; it gives once, few, many or a size class.

clone size	V gene	D gene	J gene	CDR3 DNA	CDR3 protein
.	TRBV6-5	.	TRBJ1-4	TGTGCCAGCAGTTACTATTACAGTCAAGAAAAACTGTTTTTT	CASSYYYSQEKLFF
.	TRBV11-3	.	TRBJ1-1	TGTGCCAGCAGCTTCGGGGGGGAGAACACTGAAGCTTTCTTT	CASSFGGENTEAFF
.	TRBV15	TRBD1	TRBJ2-5	TGTGCCACCAGCAGAGGATCAGGGACAGGGGCCCAAGAGACCCAGTACTTC	CATSRGSGTGAQETQYF
.	TRBV5-1	.	TRBJ1-2	TGCGCCAGCAGCTTGGACAGGTTGGTTGGTGGCTACACCTTC	CASSLDRLVGGYTF
.	TRBV11-1	.	TRBJ2-5	TGTGCCAGCAGCTCCCGTGGACAGCAAGAGACCCAGTACTTC	CASSSRGQQETQYF
.	TRBV19	.	TRBJ2-1	TGTGCCAGTAGTATAAACGGGCAGGGCTATGACAATGAGCAGTTCTTC	CASSINGQGYDNEQFF
.	TRBV7-9	.	TRBJ2-5	TGTGCCAGCAGCTTAGGGGCAGGACAAGAGACCCAGTACTTC	CASSLGAGQETQYF
.	TRBV7-9	.	TRBJ1-3	TGTGCCAGCAGCCCTGACCGACTCTCTGGAAACACCATATATTTT	CASSPDRLSGNTIYF
.	TRBV10-3	.	TRBJ1-1	TGTGCCCATCGGAGGAATGAGGACACTGAAGCTTTCTTT	CAHRRNEDTEAFF
.	TRBV6-6	.	TRBJ1-2	TGTGCCAGCAGCCTAGACAGCCCGCGGAACTATGGCTACACCTTC	CASSLDSPRNYGYTF
.	TRBV6-5	TRBD1	TRBJ1-1	TGTGCCAGCAGTCCCCCAGACAGGGTGAACACTGAAGCTTTCTTT	CASSPPDRVNTEAFF
.	TRBV4-1	.	TRBJ1-3	TGCGCCAGCAGCCAAGTTAGCAGGGGCAGTACGGCTGGAAACACCATATATTTT	CASSQVSRGSTAGNTIYF
.	TRBV12-3/TRBV12-4	.	TRBJ2-3	TGTGCCAGCAGTTTAATAGGCACAGATACGCAGTATTTT	CASSLIGTDTQYF
once	TRBV6-5	TRBD1	TRBJ1-3	TGTGCCAGCTCCCGGGACAGAAGGGCCACCATATATTTT	CASSRDRRATIYF
.	TRBV4-1	TRBD2	TRBJ2-7	TGCGCCAGCAGCCAAGAGTCTAGACTAGCGGGAGATGGAGCCTACGAGCAGTACTTC	CASSQESRLAGDGAYEQYF
.	TRBV19	TRBD1	TRBJ1-5	TGTGCCAGTGCCCCCGACAGGGGTCATAGCAATCAGCCCCAGCATTTT	CASAPDRGHSNQPQHF
.	TRBV4-1	.	TRBJ2-7	TGCGCCAGCAGCCGCGCCAGCGAGGGCTACGAGCAGTACTTC	CASSRASEGYEQYF
.	TRBV19	TRBD1	TRBJ1-2	TGTGCCAGTAGTACCTACGGGACAGGGGACTATGGCTACACCTTC	CASSTYGTGDYGYTF
few	TRBV28	.	TRBJ1-4	TGTGCCAGCAGTTTAGCGGGGGGAACTAATGAAAAACTGTTTTTT	CASSLAGGTNEKLFF
.	TRBV5-1	TRBD1	TRBJ2-2	TGCGCCAGCAGCTTGGAGCCAGGGGGCCGCGGGGAGCTGTTTTTT	CASSLEPGGRGELFF
.	TRBV18	TRBD1	TRBJ1-1	TGTGCCAGCTCGTCCGGACAGGATGGCGGAACTGAAGCTTTCTTT	CASSSGQDGGTEAFF
once	TRBV23-1	TRBD2	TRBJ2-2	TGCGCCAGCACCAAACTAGCGGGGGCCTACACCGGGGAGCTGTTTTTT	CASTKLAGAYTGELFF
.	TRBV3-1/TRBV3-2	.	TRBJ1-3	TGTGCCAGCAGCCAATCGGGAAACACCATATATTTT	CASSQSGNTIYF
.	TRBV5-1	TRBD1	TRBJ2-2	TGCGCCAGCAGCATACAGGGGTCCGGGGAGCTGTTTTTT	CASSIQGSGELFF
.	TRBV28	.	TRBJ2-2	TGTGCCAGCAGTAAAACTAGGAGGAACACCGGGGAGCTGTTTTTT	CASSKTRRNTGELFF
.	TRBV19	.	TRBJ2-3	TGTGCCAGTAGTCCCCGGGAGATAACGACAGATACGCAGTATTTT	CASSPREITTDTQYF
few	TRBV5-4	.	TRBJ1-4	TGTGCCAGCAGCCCGACAGGCCCGGGGGAAAAACTGTTTTTT	CASSPTGPGEKLFF
.	TRBV28	.	TRBJ2-1	TGTGCCAGCACCCCACCCCACGGTGAGCAGTTCTTC	CASTPPHGEQFF
.	TRBV6-5	.	TRBJ2-7	TGTGCCAGCAGATACGACTTCACCGCTGGGCAGTACTTC	CASRYDFTAGQYF
.	TRBV9	TRBD2	TRBJ2-1	TGTGCCAGCAGCGTTCTAGCGGGGTATGAGCAGTTCTTC	CASSVLAGYEQFF
.	TRBV25-1	.	TRBJ1-1	TGTGCCAGCAGTGAATTTACGGGCGCGGGGAACACTGAAGCTTTCTTT	CASSEFTGAGNTEAFF
.	TRBV6-5	TRBD1	TRBJ1-2	TGTGCCAGCAGTTCCCGGACAGGGATGGATGGCTACACCTTC	CASSSRTGMDGYTF
.	TRBV10-3	.	TRBJ1-2	TGTGCCATCAGTGATCGGAAGGGGCTCAACTATGGCTACACCTTC	CAISDRKGLNYGYTF
.	TRBV5-4	.	TRBJ1-2	TGTGCCAGCAGCTTGGACTCCTATGGCTACACCTTC	CASSLDSYGYTF
.	TRBV5-1	.	TRBJ1-3	TGCGCCAGCAGCTTGGCCGAAGCGTTTTCTGGAAACACCATATATTTT	CASSLAEAFSGNTIYF
.	TRBV14	TRBD1	TRBJ1-4	TGTGCCAGCAGCCAAACCGGGACAGGCGAAAAACTGTTTTTT	CASSQTGTGEKLFF
.	TRBV4-1	TRBD2	TRBJ2-4	TGCGCCAGCAGCCAAGACCGGGCCGAGGGGACTAGCGGGAGCCCAGGGGACATTCAGTACTTC	CASSQDRAEGTSGSPGDIQYF
.	TRBV2	TRBD2	TRBJ2-5	TGTGCCAGCAGTCGGTCAGCGGGAGGGGCCGAGACCCAGTACTTC	CASSRSAGGAETQYF
few	TRBV18	TRBD1	TRBJ1-2	TGTGCCAGCTCACAGAGTGCTCCAGGGGGATCTGGCTACACCTTC	CASSQSAPGGSGYTF
.	TRBV30	.	TRBJ1-5	TGTGCCTGGAGTGGGCCAGGGGTGGTTGGTCAGCCCCAGCATTTT	CAWSGPGVVGQPQHF
once	TRBV3-1/TRBV3-2	TRBD2	TRBJ2-2	TGTGCCAGCAGCCGGACTAGCCCCCCCGGGGAGCTGTTTTTT	CASSRTSPPGELFF
.	TRBV5-1	TRBD1	TRBJ2-6	TGCGCCAGCAGACTCGGACAGGGAGTTTATGGGGCCAACGTCCTGACTTTC	CASRLGQGVYGANVLTF
.	TRBV6-5	.	TRBJ2-7	TGTGCCAGCAGAGGGGGTTCCTACGAGCAGTACTTC	CASRGGSYEQYF
.	TRBV3-1/TRBV3-2	.	TRBJ1-3	TGTGCCAGCAGCCCAACTTCAACTGGAAACACCATATATTTT	CASSPTSTGNTIYF
.	TRBV27	TRBD2	TRBJ2-1	TGTGCCAGCAGTCCCCGGGTAGCGGGCAATGAGCAGTTCTTC	CASSPRVAGNEQFF
.	TRBV7-8	TRBD2	TRBJ2-2	TGTGCCAGCAGCTTACGTAGGAGCGGGGGTATCGCGAACACCGGGGAGCTGTTTTTT	CASSLRRSGGIANTGELFF
once	TRBV10-2	.	TRBJ2-5	TGCGCCAGCAGTGAGTCCCAAGGGGCCTTAGAGACCCAGTACTTC	CASSESQGALETQYF
.	TRBV7-9	TRBD2	TRBJ2-1	TGTGCCAGCAGCTTAGTAGCGGGATTGGGCAATGAGCAGTTCTTC	CASSLVAGLGNEQFF